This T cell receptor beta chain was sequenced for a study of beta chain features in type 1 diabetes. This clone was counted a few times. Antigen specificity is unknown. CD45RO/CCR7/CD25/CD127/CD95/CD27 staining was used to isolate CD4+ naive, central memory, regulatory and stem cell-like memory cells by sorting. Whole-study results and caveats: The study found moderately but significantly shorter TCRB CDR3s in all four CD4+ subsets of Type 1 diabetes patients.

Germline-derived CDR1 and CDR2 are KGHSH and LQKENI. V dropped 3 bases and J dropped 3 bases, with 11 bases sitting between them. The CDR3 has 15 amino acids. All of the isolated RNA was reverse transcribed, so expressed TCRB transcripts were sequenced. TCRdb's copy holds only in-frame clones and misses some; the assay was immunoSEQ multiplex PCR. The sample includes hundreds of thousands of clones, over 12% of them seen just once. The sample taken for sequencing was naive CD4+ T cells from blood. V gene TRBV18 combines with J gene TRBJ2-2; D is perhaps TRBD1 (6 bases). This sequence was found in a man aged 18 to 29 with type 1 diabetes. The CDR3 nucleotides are TGTGCCAGCTCACCCCGGACAGAGCACACCGGGGAGCTGTTTTTT. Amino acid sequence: CASSPRTEHTGELFF.